Included here is one T cell receptor beta chain sequence, with context. Grouping used clinical history reported by participants in a survey and questionnaire. Donors in Cohort 3 who had recovered were those with two negative PCRs, healthcare professional clearance, or resolution of their symptoms. This entry comes from a study of blood T cell repertoires in COVID-19. Study-level background: From T cells, B-cell-depleted T cells, or PBMCs came the material, which was cDNA or gDNA.

The CDR3 loop spans 16 amino acids. Deletions cut 1 base from V and 4 bases from J, with 14 bases between. Germline CDR1 LNHDA, CDR2 SQIVND (reference sequence). Source study methods: Amplification from reference gene primers served as the basis for estimated nucleated cell counts. TCRdb keeps only in-frame clones here, not all; method: immunoSEQ multiplex PCR. That table furnishes V, J and clone size, whereas the DNA furnished D and trimming. The sample has approximately 220,000 clones; 85% are singletons. Sequencing was performed on PBMCs or T cells enriched from blood (not recorded which). The receptor was derived from a middle-aged man who had recovered from COVID-19. The chain links TRBV19 to TRBJ2-1; tentatively, D is TRBD2 (6 bases). Here the CDR3 reads CASSIAGLFPYNEQFF. CDR3 DNA sequence: TGTGCCAGTAGTATAGCCGGACTATTTCCTTACAATGAGCAGTTCTTC.